The 20 T cell receptor beta chains below all came from one sample that was sequenced in a study of OX40 agonist ivuxolimab in advanced cancers. Method: immunoSEQ multiplex PCR; TCRdb's copy keeps in-frame clones and lacks some. The sample records 65,000 to 70,000 clones, roughly 85% being singletons. This material consisted of CD4+ or CD8+ T cells sorted from blood, taken in a trial of the OX40 agonist ivuxolimab. The source is an adult with an advanced solid tumor such as melanoma, head and neck, liver or kidney cancer.

V and J are TRBV19 and TRBJ2-7; possible D gene TRBD2, 6 bases. There are 15 residues in the CDR3. The V end was cut by 5 bases, the J end by 6 bases, with 20 bases between. Germline V gives CDR1 LNHDA, CDR2 SQIVND (reference sequence). The CDR3 loop reads CASSSPGGALGEQYF. The DNA for the CDR3 is TGTGCCAGTAGTTCCCCGGGCGGGGCCCTGGGCGAGCAGTACTTC.

The J gene is TRBJ2-3, the V gene TRBV2; 7 bases align to TRBD2. The CDR3 is made up of 12 amino acids. Germline values: CDR1 SNHLY, CDR2 FYNNEI. J lost 4 bases, V lost 8 bases, and 3 bases had no gene match. The CDR3 reads CASLRGADTQYF. CDR3 nucleotides: TGTGCCAGCCTTCGGGGGGCAGATACGCAGTATTTT.

The gene calls are TRBV19 and TRBJ2-5, with 8 bases that match TRBD1. Germline CDR1 reads LNHDA; CDR2 reads SQIVND (reference sequence). The V segment lost 5 bases and the J segment 1 base; nucleotides outside the gene matches: 3. The CDR3 totals 14 residues. The CDR3 coding sequence is TGTGCCAGTAGTCCGGGACAGGTCCAAGAGACCCAGTACTTC. This translates into CASSPGQVQETQYF.

Comment on this clone: The sample holds other DNA sequences that translate to the same CDR3. J is TRBJ2-5 and V is TRBV5-1; D ambiguous. The CDR3 is 13 residues long. V lost 0 bases and J lost 0, with 3 bases in between. Germline V gene lookup returns CDR1 SGHRS and CDR2 YFSETQ. The CDR3 nucleotides are TGCGCCAGCAGCTTGGGTAACCAAGAGACCCAGTACTTC. The encoded protein is CASSLGNQETQYF.

The rearrangement uses TRBV29-1 and TRBJ1-2; possibly TRBD1 for D (5 bases). Trimming took 4 bases from V and 2 from J, leaving 11 bases between them. Germline lookup yields CDR1 SQVTM and CDR2 ANQGSEA. The CDR3 totals 13 residues. DNA for the CDR3: TGCAGCGTTGGAGGGGCGGGAAACTATGGCTACACCTTC. This translates into CSVGGAGNYGYTF.

This clone occurred a few times. The chain is built from TRBV30 and TRBJ2-6, with D unresolved. Trimming cost V 6 bases and J 0 bases, with 6 bases left between them. From germline, CDR1 is GTSNPN and CDR2 SVGIG (reference sequence). This CDR3 has 13 amino acids. The CDR3 protein is CACTTSGANVLTF. CDR3 coding DNA: TGTGCCTGCACAACCTCTGGGGCCAACGTCCTGACTTTC.

V gene TRBV12-5 combines with J gene TRBJ2-5; either TRBD1 or TRBD2 may fit D (5 bases each). Germline CDR1 LGHNT, CDR2 FRNRAP. The CDR3 sequence is 15 residues long. With 7 bases removed from V and 5 bases from J, the gap between germline ends came to 20 bases. The CDR3 DNA reads as TGTGCTAGTGCCGGATCCGGGACGGTCGATGAGACCCAGTACTTC. This codes for CASAGSGTVDETQYF.

This clone was counted only a few times. This chain links TRBV5-4 with TRBJ2-2; no reliable D call. CDR3 length: 12 residues. Germline lookup yields CDR1 SGHNT and CDR2 YYREEE (reference sequence). Trimming shortened V by 0 bases and J by 7 bases, and 4 bases separated the two germline ends. The CDR3 DNA is TGTGCCAGCAGCTTGGACAGCGGGGAGCTGTTTTTT. This encodes CASSLDSGELFF.

CDR3 bases: TGTGCCAGCAGCACAGGGACCTCAGAGGGAACTAATGAAAAACTGTTTTTT. Translated: CASSTGTSEGTNEKLFF. The chain has TRBV7-9 and TRBJ1-4, with D tentatively TRBD1 (6 bases). The V gene lost 5 bases and the J gene lost 1 base, with 17 bases spanning the gap. The germline V gene has CDR1 SEHNR and CDR2 FQNEAQ (reference sequence). CDR3 length: 17 amino acids. The whole variable domain, remainder taken from reference TRBV7-9 and TRBJ1-4, is DTGVSQNPRHKITKRGQNVTFRCDPISEHNRLYWYRQTLGQGPEFLTYFQNEAQLEKSRLLSDRFSAERPKGSFSTLEIQRTEQGDSAMYLCASSTGTSEGTNEKLFFGSGTQLSVL.

The chain employs TRBV6-5 and TRBJ1-2; D perhaps matches TRBD1 (5 bases). Germline V gene sequence: CDR1 MNHEY, CDR2 SVGAGI. The CDR3 consists of 14 residues. V lost 6 bases, J lost 0 bases, and 11 bases lay in between. The CDR3 spells CASSAGWANYGYTF. The CDR3 coding sequence is TGTGCCAGCAGCGCAGGGTGGGCTAACTATGGCTACACCTTC.

The chain has TRBV29-1 and TRBJ2-1; 13 bases are shared with TRBD2. This CDR3 comprises 14 residues. V was pared by 8 bases and J by 9 bases, with 10 bases of the junction left unmatched. Germline CDR1 reads SQVTM; CDR2 reads ANQGSEA. For the CDR3, the DNA is TGCAGCCTTGTGGGGACTAGCGGGAAGGGTGAGCAGTTCTTC. Protein: CSLVGTSGKGEQFF.

J is TRBJ1-3 and V is TRBV6-5; no clear D gene. The V gene's germline CDR1 is MNHEY and CDR2 SVGAGI. CDR3 size: 15 residues. Deletions cut 6 bases from V and 2 bases from J, with 14 bases between. The CDR3 DNA sequence: TGTGCCAGCAGCCGGAGCCGGACTGCTGGAAACACCATATATTTT. As protein: CASSRSRTAGNTIYF.

V gene TRBV5-6 combines with J gene TRBJ1-6; D uncertain. Between the trimmed V and J ends, which lost 0 bases and 9 bases, there was a span of 4 bases. The CDR3 has 12 residues. Per germline, CDR1 SGHDT and CDR2 YYEEEE. The CDR3 reads CASSLEGSPLHF. In DNA, the CDR3 is TGTGCCAGCAGCTTGGAAGGTTCACCCCTCCACTTT.

This chain uses TRBV7-6 with TRBJ2-6, with D maybe TRBD2 (6 bases). CDR3 length equals 18 residues. Trimming took 6 bases from V and 2 from J, leaving 20 bases between them. The germline V gene encodes CDR1 SGHVS and CDR2 FNYEAQ. CDR3 sequence: CASSKRGTGSAGANVLTF. The CDR3 DNA is TGTGCCAGCAGTAAAAGGGGAACCGGGAGCGCTGGGGCCAACGTCCTGACTTTC.

This clone was seen more than once but under ten times. The chain is built from TRBV15 and TRBJ1-5, with D unresolved. This CDR3 has 13 residues. Germline CDR1 LNHNV, CDR2 YYDKDF (reference sequence). Deletions cut 0 bases from V and 3 bases from J, with 3 bases between. The CDR3 DNA follows: TGTGCCACCAGCAGAGAATACAATCAGCCCCAGCATTTT. This sequence encodes CATSREYNQPQHF.

This rearrangement joins TRBV25-1 to TRBJ1-4, with TRBD1 identical over 7 bases. The germline V gene encodes CDR1 MGHDK and CDR2 SYGVNS. The CDR3 runs 14 residues. Trimming removed 6 bases from V and 1 base from J; junction bases left unmatched: 2. The CDR3 loop is CASRPGGTNEKLFF. For the CDR3, the DNA is TGTGCCAGCAGACCAGGGGGAACTAATGAAAAACTGTTTTTT.

The V and J genes are TRBV6-6 and TRBJ1-1, with TRBD1 matching 8 bases. The CDR3 covers 16 residues. Trimming cost V 0 bases and J 1 base; bases outside gene matches: 4. CDR1 and CDR2 (germline): MNHNY, SVGAGI (reference sequence). The CDR3 region is CASSYSPDRGNTEAFF. In DNA form, the CDR3 reads TGTGCCAGCAGTTACTCACCAGACAGGGGGAACACTGAAGCTTTCTTT.

The CDR3 sequence is CASSLGSTGGVRIEAFF. The CDR3 DNA reads as TGCGCCAGCAGCTTGGGGTCGACAGGGGGCGTTCGAATTGAAGCTTTCTTT. The rearrangement joins TRBV5-1 to TRBJ1-1, with 10 bases lining up with TRBD1. Germline CDR1 and CDR2: SGHRS and YFSETQ. J lost 7 bases, V lost 0 bases, and 12 bases had no gene match. This CDR3 spans 17 amino acids.

This CDR3 is CASSPTSGSSNEQFF. The CDR3 DNA follows: TGTGCCAGCAGCCCTACTAGCGGGAGTAGCAATGAGCAGTTCTTC. This sequence joins TRBV11-3 and TRBJ2-1; 11 bases line up with TRBD2. J was trimmed by 6 bases and V by 5 bases; bases with no gene match: 6. The CDR3 is 15 residues long. Germline values: CDR1 SGHNT, CDR2 YENEEA.

This chain links TRBV11-3 with TRBJ1-1, with D perhaps TRBD1 (5 bases). The germline CDR1 and CDR2 sequences are SGHNT and YENEEA. With 0 bases removed from V and 6 bases from J, the gap between germline ends came to 8 bases. The length of the CDR3 is 13 residues. The CDR3 loop reads CASSLDQGSEAFF. DNA of the CDR3: TGTGCCAGCAGCTTAGATCAGGGTTCTGAAGCTTTCTTT.